This T cell receptor beta chain was obtained from a study of control samples from healthy donors and cancer patients. TCRdb's copy holds only in-frame clones and misses some; the assay was immunoSEQ multiplex PCR. The repertoire holds tens of thousands of clones, roughly 88% seen once, with 5.7% in the top ten. The CDR3 has 14 amino acids. The germline V gene has CDR1 MNHEY and CDR2 SMNVEV (reference sequence). V lost 4 bases and J lost 1, with 8 bases in between. This clone has more than one count but fewer than ten. The sequenced sample consisted of blood. This chain connects TRBV27 to TRBJ1-5; D gene unclear. This TCR came from a woman aged 45-65 years in good health. The CDR3: CASSSTISNQPQHF. In nucleotides, the CDR3 is TGTGCCAGCAGTTCCACTATAAGCAATCAGCCCCAGCATTTT.